This passage covers 9 T cell receptor beta chains from one sample sequenced in a study of shared clonotypes between healthy human individuals. Method: immunoSEQ multiplex PCR; TCRdb's copy keeps in-frame clones and lacks some. The sample has millions of clones, approximately 90% seen once; the top ten hold over 0.12%. The sample taken for sequencing was naive CD4+ T cells sorted from blood. Sample subset: CD45RA+ positively selected. The receptors come from a man aged 18-30 years in good health.

About this clone: In the same sample, other DNA sequences code for this CDR3. The genes are TRBV2 and TRBJ1-3, with D maybe TRBD1 (5 bases). Per the germline V gene, CDR1 is SNHLY and CDR2 is FYNNEI. V lost 2 bases and J 2 bases, leaving 7 bases between the germline ends. The CDR3 is made up of 14 amino acids. The CDR3 nucleotides are TGTGCCAGCAGTGAACAAGGGGCTGGAAACACCATATATTTT. Protein: CASSEQGAGNTIYF.

The genes are TRBV14 and TRBJ2-3, with 8 bases matching TRBD2. Germline V gives CDR1 SGHDN, CDR2 FVKESK. After removal of 5 bases from V and 6 bases from J, the junction contained 13 bases not matched to a gene. CDR3 length equals 16 residues. The CDR3: CASSFGLAQLGDTQYF. The CDR3 DNA sequence: TGTGCCAGCAGCTTCGGACTAGCCCAATTGGGGGATACGCAGTATTTT.

This chain uses TRBV2 with TRBJ2-3; D unclear. Germline V lookup: CDR1 SNHLY, CDR2 FYNNEI. Trimming removed 0 bases from V and 4 bases from J, with 8 bases in between. This CDR3 comprises 14 residues. The CDR3 region has the DNA TGTGCCAGCAGTGAAGCTCGGTTCGCAGATACGCAGTATTTT. Translation gives CASSEARFADTQYF.

This clone was recorded once. The V call is TRBV18, the J call TRBJ2-5; D is tentatively TRBD1 or TRBD2 (5 bases each). The germline V and J ends were trimmed by 2 bases and 2 bases, with 12 bases remaining between them. CDR1 KGHSH and CDR2 LQKENI come from the germline V gene. The length of the CDR3 is 15 residues. The DNA of the CDR3 is TGTGCCAGCTCACCAAACACGGGACGACAAGAGACCCAGTACTTC. It codes for CASSPNTGRQETQYF. The whole variable domain, remainder taken from reference TRBV18 and TRBJ2-5, is NAGVMQNPRHLVRRRGQEARLRCSPMKGHSHVYWYRQLPEEGLKFMVYLQKENIIDESGMPKERFSAEFPKEGPSILRIQQVVRGDSAAYFCASSPNTGRQETQYFGPGTRLLVL.

This chain connects TRBV6-4 to TRBJ1-6; 8 bases are shared with TRBD1. The ends lost 2 bases at V and 1 base at J; junction bases unmatched: 10. Germline V gene sequence: CDR1 MRHNA, CDR2 SNTAGT. There are 19 residues in the CDR3. CDR3 bases: TGTGCCAGCAGTGACCCCCAGGGGGCCCGAGGTTCCTATAATTCACCCCTCCACTTT. Translation gives CASSDPQGARGSYNSPLHF.

The chain uses TRBV13 and TRBJ2-1, with D unresolved. The CDR3 length is 14 residues. The V end was cut by 3 bases, the J end by 0 bases, with 6 bases between. Germline V lookup: CDR1 PRHDT, CDR2 FYEKMQ (reference sequence). The CDR3 DNA reads as TGTGCCAGCAGCTTCCTGAGCTCCTACAATGAGCAGTTCTTC. It encodes CASSFLSSYNEQFF. The variable domain in full, completed from reference TRBV13 and TRBJ2-1, reads AAGVIQSPRHLIKEKRETATLKCYPIPRHDTVYWYQQGPGQDPQFLISFYEKMQSDKGSIPDRFSAQQFSDYHSELNMSSLELGDSALYFCASSFLSSYNEQFFGPGTRLTVL.

V and J are TRBV6-1 and TRBJ1-2; D ambiguous. The CDR3 is 12 amino acids. V was pared by 7 bases and J by 3 bases, with 9 bases between. The germline CDR1 and CDR2 sequences are MNHNS and SASEGT. The CDR3 protein is CASTGFDYGYTF. CDR3 in DNA: TGTGCCAGCACGGGCTTCGACTATGGCTACACCTTC.

The V gene is TRBV11-3, the J gene TRBJ2-3; TRBD2 is a possible D gene (6 bases). Trimming took 1 base from V and 3 from J, leaving 14 bases between them. The V gene's germline CDR1 is SGHNT and CDR2 YENEEA. The CDR3 covers 16 residues. CDR3 in amino acids: CASSLGIGRGTDTQYF. CDR3 DNA sequence: TGTGCCAGCAGCTTAGGTATTGGCCGGGGGACAGATACGCAGTATTTT.

V and J are TRBV6-5 and TRBJ2-3; a possible D gene is TRBD2 (5 bases). V lost 6 bases and J 1 base, leaving 8 bases between the germline ends. CDR3 length: 13 amino acids. The germline gives CDR1 MNHEY, CDR2 SVGAGI. The CDR3 region has the DNA TGTGCCAGCAGACTAGTAGGCACAGATACGCAGTATTTT. Its translation: CASRLVGTDTQYF.